This entry describes one TCR beta chain. Generated by immunoSEQ multiplex PCR, the TCRdb table keeps only in-frame clones and is missing some. The top ten clones hold approximately 1% of a sample with 60,000 or so clones, more than 75% of them seen once. This entry is derived from a study of cytomegalovirus exposure and HLA in healthy donors. This receptor was identified in a man younger than 35 in good health and CMV-seronegative. The sample was PBMCs.

As DNA, the CDR3 is TGTGCCAGCAGCCTCGGGTTAAGCTCCTACGAGCAGTACTTC. Its translation: CASSLGLSSYEQYF. V is TRBV7-8 and J is TRBJ2-7; D gene ambiguous. CDR3 size: 14 residues. The ends were cut back, 5 bases at V and 0 bases at J, with 11 bases in the middle. In germline, CDR1 is SGHVS, CDR2 FQNEAQ. The full variable domain, completed using reference TRBV7-8 and TRBJ2-7, is GAGVSQSPRYKVAKRGQDVALRCDPISGHVSLFWYQQALGQGPEFLTYFQNEAQLDKSGLPSDRFFAERPEGSVSTLKIQRTQQEDSAVYLCASSLGLSSYEQYFGPGTRLTVT.